This TCR beta chain was identified during a study of cytomegalovirus exposure and HLA in healthy donors. The study's findings and limits: Later analysis reportedly placed an Asian-associated ancestry cluster below the roughly 700-donor mean in N-insertions. TRBV6-2, TRBV6-3 and some other V segments were excluded as indistinguishable. The study found most TCR sequences rare, yet found some public TCRs in many donors. Later genetic work tied a missense DCLRE1C variant to beta-chain V and J trimming.

Notes on this clone: Its antigen is unknown.

The PCR used 60 Vbeta and 13 Jbeta primers. The assay was immunoSEQ multiplex PCR, and TCRdb's table has in-frame clones only and misses some. The top ten clones hold more than 1.5% of a sample with approximately 140,000 clones, approximately 85% of them seen once. The length of the CDR3 is 13 residues. The germline V and J ends were trimmed by 5 bases and 6 bases, with 13 bases remaining between them. Germline V gene lookup returns CDR1 SGHTA and CDR2 FQGTGA. The TCR originated in a boy aged 10-17 years in good health and CMV-seronegative. Material for sequencing was PBMCs. The chain carries TRBV7-3 and TRBJ1-2; possibly TRBD1 for D (6 bases). CDR3 sequence reads: CASSPRGGDGYTF. The CDR3 DNA sequence: TGTGCCAGCAGCCCCCGCGGGGGCGATGGCTACACCTTC. Filled out from reference TRBV7-3 and TRBJ1-2, the complete variable domain reads GAGVSQTPSNKVTEKGKYVELRCDPISGHTALYWYRQSLGQGPEFLIYFQGTGAADDSGLPNDRFFAVRPEGSVSTLKIQRTERGDSAVYLCASSPRGGDGYTFGSGTRLTVV.